This T cell receptor beta chain was recorded in a study of blood T cell repertoires in COVID-19. Study background: Samples taken during acute and convalescent COVID-19 were collected in the United States, Italy and Spain. From T cells, B-cell-depleted T cells, or PBMCs came the material, which was cDNA or gDNA.

Authors' methods: Amplification of reference gene primers provided the estimated nucleated cell counts. Profiled with immunoSEQ multiplex PCR; TCRdb holds only in-frame clones, not every one. V and J calls and clone size follow that table, whereas D and trimming were derived from the DNA. This table holds 200,000 to 250,000 clones, approximately 90% found once. The CDR3 contains 14 residues. Trimming shortened V by 0 bases and J by 8 bases, and 12 bases separated the two germline ends. From germline, CDR1 is SGHRS and CDR2 YFSETQ. This chain uses TRBV5-1 with TRBJ2-1; a weak D match, TRBD2 (6 bases). Sequencing was performed on peripheral blood. The origin of this receptor is a young man with active or convalescent COVID-19. DNA for the CDR3: TGCGCCAGCAGCTTGGACGGCGGGACGGATGAGCAGTTCTTC. Amino acid sequence: CASSLDGGTDEQFF. Full variable domain (missing parts from reference TRBV5-1 and TRBJ2-1): KAGVTQTPRYLIKTRGQQVTLSCSPISGHRSVSWYQQTPGQGLQFLFEYFSETQRNKGNFPGRFSGRQFSNSRSEMNVSTLELGDSALYLCASSLDGGTDEQFFGPGTRLTVL.